This T cell receptor (beta chain) appears in the sequencing data of a study of shared clonotypes between healthy human individuals. A split of CD4+ cells into CD45RA+ naive and CD45RA-negative memory subsets was performed. This clone has just one count. The method was immunoSEQ multiplex PCR; TCRdb's version includes in-frame clones alone and lacks a portion of them. The sample has a few million clones, approximately 95% seen once. The receptor was derived from a man aged 18 to 29 in good health. Some clones in this sample may be carry-over from other donors' samples. Sequencing was done on a sample of naive CD4+ T cells from PBMCs. Subset: CD45RA+ positively selected.

The CDR3 loop is CASSSSPSGPFYEQFF. The CDR3 DNA is TGTGCCAGCAGTTCCTCCCCTAGCGGGCCCTTTTATGAGCAGTTCTTC. The chain has TRBV28 and TRBJ2-1; TRBD2 agrees at 8 bases. With 4 bases clipped from V and 8 bases from J, the junction kept 13 bases outside the gene matches. Germline assignment: CDR1 MDHEN and CDR2 SYDVKM. The CDR3 is 16 residues long.